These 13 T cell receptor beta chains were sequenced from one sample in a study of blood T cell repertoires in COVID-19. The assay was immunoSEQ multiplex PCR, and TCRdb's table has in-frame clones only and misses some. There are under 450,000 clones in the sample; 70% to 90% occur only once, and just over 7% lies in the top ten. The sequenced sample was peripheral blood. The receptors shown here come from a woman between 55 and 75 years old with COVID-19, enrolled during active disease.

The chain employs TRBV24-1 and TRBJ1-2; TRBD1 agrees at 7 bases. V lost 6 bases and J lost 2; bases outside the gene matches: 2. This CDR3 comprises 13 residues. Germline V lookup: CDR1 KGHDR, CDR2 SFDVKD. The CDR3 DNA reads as TGTGCCACCAGTACAGGGGAGAACTATGGCTACACCTTC. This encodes CATSTGENYGYTF.

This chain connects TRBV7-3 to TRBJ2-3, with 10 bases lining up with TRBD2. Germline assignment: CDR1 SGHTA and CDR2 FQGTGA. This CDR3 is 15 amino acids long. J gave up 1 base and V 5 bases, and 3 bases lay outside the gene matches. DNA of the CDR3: TGTGCCAGCAGCCCTACTAGCGGGGGCACAGATACGCAGTATTTT. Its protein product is CASSPTSGGTDTQYF.

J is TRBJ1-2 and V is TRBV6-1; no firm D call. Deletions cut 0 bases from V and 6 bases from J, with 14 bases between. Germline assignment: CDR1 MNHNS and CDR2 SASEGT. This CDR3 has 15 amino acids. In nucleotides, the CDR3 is TGTGCCAGCAGTGAAGCTTTCAGCGTTTCGGATGGCTACACCTTC. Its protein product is CASSEAFSVSDGYTF.

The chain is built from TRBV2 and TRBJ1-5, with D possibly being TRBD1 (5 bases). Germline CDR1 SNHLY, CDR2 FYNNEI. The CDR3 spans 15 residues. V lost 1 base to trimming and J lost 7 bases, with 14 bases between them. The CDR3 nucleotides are TGTGCCAGCAGTGAAGGAAGTCCAGGGTTCCAGCCCCAGCATTTT. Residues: CASSEGSPGFQPQHF. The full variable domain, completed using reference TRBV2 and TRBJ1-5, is EPEVTQTPSHQVTQMGQEVILRCVPISNHLYFYWYRQILGQKVEFLVSFYNNEISEKSEIFDDQFSVERPDGSNFTLKIRSTKLEDSAMYFCASSEGSPGFQPQHFGDGTRLSIL.

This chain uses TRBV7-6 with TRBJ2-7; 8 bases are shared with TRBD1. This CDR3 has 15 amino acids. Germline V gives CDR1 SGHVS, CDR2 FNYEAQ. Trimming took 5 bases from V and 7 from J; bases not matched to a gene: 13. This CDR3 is CASSPSPGGQGEQYF. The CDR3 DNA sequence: TGTGCCAGCAGCCCCAGCCCAGGGGGCCAGGGGGAGCAGTACTTC. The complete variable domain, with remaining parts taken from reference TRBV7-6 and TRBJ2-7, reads GAGVSQSPRYKVTKRGQDVALRCDPISGHVSLYWYRQALGQGPEFLTYFNYEAQQDKSGLPNDRFSAERPEGSISTLTIQRTEQRDSAMYRCASSPSPGGQGEQYFGPGTRLTVT.

The CDR3 DNA follows: TGTGCCAGCAGTTCCGCGGACAGGGGGCTTGCTGGCTACACCTTC. Translation: CASSSADRGLAGYTF. The V gene is TRBV27, the J gene TRBJ1-2; 11 bases are a match to TRBD1. The V segment lost 4 bases and the J segment 7 bases; nucleotides outside the gene matches: 8. The V gene's germline CDR1 is MNHEY and CDR2 SMNVEV (reference sequence). The CDR3 is 15 residues long.

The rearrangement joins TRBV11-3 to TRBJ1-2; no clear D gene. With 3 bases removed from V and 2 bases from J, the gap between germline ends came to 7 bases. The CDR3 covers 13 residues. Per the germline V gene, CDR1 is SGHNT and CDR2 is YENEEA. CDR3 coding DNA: TGTGCCAGCAGCTTCGGCGGGAACTATGGCTACACCTTC. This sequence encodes CASSFGGNYGYTF.

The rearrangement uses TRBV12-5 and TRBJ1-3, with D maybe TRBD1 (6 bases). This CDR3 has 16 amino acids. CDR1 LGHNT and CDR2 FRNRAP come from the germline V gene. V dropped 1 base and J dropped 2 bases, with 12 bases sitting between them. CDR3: CASGLGVNRAGNTIYF. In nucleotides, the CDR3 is TGTGCTAGTGGTTTGGGAGTCAACAGGGCTGGAAACACCATATATTTT.

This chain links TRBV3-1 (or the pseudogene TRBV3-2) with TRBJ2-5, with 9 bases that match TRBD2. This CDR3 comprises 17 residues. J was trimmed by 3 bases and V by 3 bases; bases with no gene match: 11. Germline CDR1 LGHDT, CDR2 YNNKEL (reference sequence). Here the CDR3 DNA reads TGTGCCAGCAGCCACTTCAACTCGGCGGGGGGGAAAGAGACCCAGTACTTC. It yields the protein CASSHFNSAGGKETQYF.

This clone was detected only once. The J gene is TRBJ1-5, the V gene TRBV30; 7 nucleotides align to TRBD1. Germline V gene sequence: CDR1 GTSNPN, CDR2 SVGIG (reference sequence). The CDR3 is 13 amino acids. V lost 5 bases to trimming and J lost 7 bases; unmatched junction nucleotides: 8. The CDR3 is CAWGIGGGQPQHF. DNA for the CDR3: TGTGCCTGGGGGATAGGGGGCGGGCAGCCCCAGCATTTT.

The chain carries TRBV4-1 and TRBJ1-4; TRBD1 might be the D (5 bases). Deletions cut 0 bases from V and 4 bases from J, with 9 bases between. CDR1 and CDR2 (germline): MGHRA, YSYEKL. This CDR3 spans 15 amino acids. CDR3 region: CASSQEGVINEKLFF. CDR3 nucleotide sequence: TGCGCCAGCAGCCAAGAAGGGGTTATTAATGAAAAACTGTTTTTT.

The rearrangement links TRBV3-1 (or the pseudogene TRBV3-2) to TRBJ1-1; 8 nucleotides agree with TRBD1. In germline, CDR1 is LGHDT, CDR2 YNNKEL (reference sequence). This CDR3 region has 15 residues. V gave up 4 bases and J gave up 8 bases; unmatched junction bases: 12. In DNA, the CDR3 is TGTGCCAGCAGCCTGGGGCATGGACAGGGCGGAGAAGCTTTCTTT. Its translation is CASSLGHGQGGEAFF.

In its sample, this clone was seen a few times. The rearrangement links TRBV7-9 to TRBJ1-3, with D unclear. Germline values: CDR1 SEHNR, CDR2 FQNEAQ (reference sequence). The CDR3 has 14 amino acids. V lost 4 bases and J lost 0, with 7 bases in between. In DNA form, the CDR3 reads TGTGCCAGCAGCTCCACAAACTCTGGAAACACCATATATTTT. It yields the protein CASSSTNSGNTIYF.